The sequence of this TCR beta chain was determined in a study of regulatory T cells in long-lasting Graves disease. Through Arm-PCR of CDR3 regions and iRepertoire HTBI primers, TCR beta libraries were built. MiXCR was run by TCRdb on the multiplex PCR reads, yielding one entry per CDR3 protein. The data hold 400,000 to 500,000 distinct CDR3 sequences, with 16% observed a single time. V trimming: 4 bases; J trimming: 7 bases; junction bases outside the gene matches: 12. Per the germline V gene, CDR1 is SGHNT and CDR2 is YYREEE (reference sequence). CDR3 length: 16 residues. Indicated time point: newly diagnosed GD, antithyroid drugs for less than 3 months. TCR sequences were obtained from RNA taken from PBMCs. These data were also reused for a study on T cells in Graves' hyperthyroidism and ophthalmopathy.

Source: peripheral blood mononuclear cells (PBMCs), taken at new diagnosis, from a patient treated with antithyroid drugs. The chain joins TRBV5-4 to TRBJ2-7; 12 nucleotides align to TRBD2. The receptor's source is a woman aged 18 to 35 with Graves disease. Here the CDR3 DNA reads TGTGCCAGCAGCCGGCTCCCGACTAGCGGGAGAGGGGAGCAGTACTTC. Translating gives CASSRLPTSGRGEQYF. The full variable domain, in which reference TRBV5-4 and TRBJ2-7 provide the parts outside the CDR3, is ETGVTQSPTHLIKTRGQQVTLRCSSQSGHNTVSWYQQALGQGPQFIFQYYREEENGRGNFPPRFSGLQFPNYSSELNVNALELDDSALYLCASSRLPTSGRGEQYFGPGTRLTVT.